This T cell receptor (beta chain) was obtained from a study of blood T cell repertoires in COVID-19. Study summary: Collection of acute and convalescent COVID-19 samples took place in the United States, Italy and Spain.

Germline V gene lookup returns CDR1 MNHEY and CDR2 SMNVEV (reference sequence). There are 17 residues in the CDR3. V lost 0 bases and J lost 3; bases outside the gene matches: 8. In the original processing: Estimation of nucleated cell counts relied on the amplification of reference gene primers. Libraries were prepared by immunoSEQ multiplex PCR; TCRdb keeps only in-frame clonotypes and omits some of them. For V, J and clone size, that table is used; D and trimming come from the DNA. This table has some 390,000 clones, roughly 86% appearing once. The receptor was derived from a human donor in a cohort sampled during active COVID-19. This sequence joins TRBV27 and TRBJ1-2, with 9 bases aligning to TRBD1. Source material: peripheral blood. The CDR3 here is CASSLSWDRVAYYGYTF. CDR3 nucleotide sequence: TGTGCCAGCAGTTTATCTTGGGACAGGGTTGCTTACTATGGCTACACCTTC.